This T cell receptor beta chain was recovered during a study of PD-L1 blockade in urothelial cancer. For the study at large: Blood samples contained a median 141,255 T cells.

Time point meaning: pretreatment peripheral blood. All patients carried locally advanced or metastatic urothelial carcinoma. Pretreatment and on-treatment blood mononuclear cell samples were taken, totaling between 1 and 8 time points per patient. Study-wide points: Pretreatment TCR clonality in blood under the median foretold superior survival.

On this clone: The antigen is unknown. In the same sample, other DNA sequences code for this CDR3.

The CDR3 runs 15 residues. Germline CDR1 and CDR2: KGHSH and LQKENI. V lost 1 base to trimming and J lost 6 bases; unmatched junction nucleotides: 3. The data were produced by immunoSEQ multiplex PCR, yet TCRdb's version contains in-frame clones alone and is incomplete. This sample carries 130,000 or so clones, 70% to 85% of them seen once, and the ten largest clones take 2.5% to 3.5%. The specimen was PBMCs, collected around atezolizumab (anti-PD-L1) treatment. This TCR was recovered from a middle-aged man with urothelial cancer. This chain connects TRBV18 to TRBJ1-6, with 7 bases aligning to TRBD1. CDR3 nucleotides: TGTGCCAGCTCACCACTGGGACAGATTAATTCACCCCTCCACTTT. It codes for CASSPLGQINSPLHF.